One and the same sample provided the 27 T cell receptor beta chains below, sequenced in a study of cytomegalovirus exposure and HLA in healthy donors. Primers: 60 Vbeta forward and 13 Jbeta reverse. Method: immunoSEQ multiplex PCR; TCRdb's copy keeps in-frame clones and lacks some. The table records under 200,000 clones, roughly 13% of them present only once. The sequenced sample consisted of PBMCs. The receptors were gathered from a man aged 45 to 65 in good health and CMV-seropositive.

This clone was found once. CDR3: CASSPSGNRVETQYF. The CDR3 coding sequence is TGTGCCAGCTCACCATCCGGAAACAGGGTGGAGACCCAGTACTTC. The gene calls are TRBV18 and TRBJ2-5, with TRBD1 as a possible D gene (6 bases). Germline lookup yields CDR1 KGHSH and CDR2 LQKENI. V was pared by 2 bases and J by 5 bases, with 15 bases between. CDR3 length equals 15 residues.

Note on this clone: The conserved final phenylalanine or tryptophan is absent from the CDR3, which likely points to a read error. This rearrangement joins TRBV4-3 to TRBJ1-2; 7 positions match TRBD1. Germline CDR1 LGHNA, CDR2 YSLEER. After removal of 3 bases from V and 5 bases from J, the junction contained 6 bases not matched to a gene. The CDR3 has 14 residues. The CDR3 region is CASSQDGTAYGYTL. CDR3 nucleotide sequence: TGCGCCAGCAGCCAGGACGGGACAGCATATGGCTACACCTTA.

This clone was counted a few times. The chain joins TRBV5-4 to TRBJ2-1, with TRBD2 identical over 9 bases. In germline, CDR1 is SGHNT, CDR2 YYREEE (reference sequence). The CDR3 covers 12 residues. V lost 9 bases and J lost 8; bases outside the gene matches: 6. As DNA, the CDR3 is TGTGCCACAGGGCGGGGGGGGGATGAGCAGTTCTTC. This gives the protein CATGRGGDEQFF.

J is TRBJ1-4 and V is TRBV7-9, with TRBD1 identical over 9 bases. CDR1 is SEHNR and CDR2 is FQNEAQ in the germline V gene (reference sequence). This CDR3 contains 16 residues. V was clipped by 0 bases and J by 8 bases; unmatched bases: 7. CDR3 protein: CASSLAGDRASEKLFF. CDR3 DNA sequence: TGTGCCAGCAGCTTAGCGGGGGACAGGGCCTCCGAAAAACTGTTTTTT. The whole variable domain, filled in from reference TRBV7-9 and TRBJ1-4, reads DTGVSQNPRHKITKRGQNVTFRCDPISEHNRLYWYRQTLGQGPEFLTYFQNEAQLEKSRLLSDRFSAERPKGSFSTLEIQRTEQGDSAMYLCASSLAGDRASEKLFFGSGTQLSVL.

The V gene is TRBV6-1, the J gene TRBJ2-2; D possibly corresponds to TRBD2 (7 bases). This CDR3 comprises 13 residues. V lost 6 bases and J lost 7, with 12 bases in between. Germline V gives CDR1 MNHNS, CDR2 SASEGT. In DNA form, the CDR3 reads TGTGCCAGCAGCGGACTAGGGGGCGGGGAGCTGTTTTTT. This sequence encodes CASSGLGGGELFF.

This clone was recorded a few times. The chain carries TRBV7-2 and TRBJ1-4, with D maybe TRBD1 (5 bases). The CDR3 spans 15 residues. V was trimmed by 1 base and J by 5 bases, leaving 11 bases between them. Germline values: CDR1 SGHTA, CDR2 FQGNSA. The DNA of the CDR3 is TGTGCCAGCAGCTTAGACTGGAACAGGAATGAAAAACTGTTTTTT. It encodes CASSLDWNRNEKLFF.

The chain combines TRBV5-1 with TRBJ1-5; D not certain. CDR1 SGHRS and CDR2 YFSETQ come from the germline V gene. This CDR3 region has 15 residues. V lost 0 bases and J lost 4, with 11 bases in between. The CDR3 here is CASSLGPPANQPQHF. CDR3 DNA: TGCGCCAGCAGCTTGGGTCCCCCTGCGAATCAGCCCCAGCATTTT.

The chain uses TRBV6-5 and TRBJ1-1, with 9 bases matching TRBD1. Germline assignment: CDR1 MNHEY and CDR2 SVGAGI. The CDR3 sequence is 14 residues long. J was trimmed by 4 bases and V by 9 bases; bases with no gene match: 9. The CDR3 DNA reads as TGTGCCAGTATGGGACAGGGCGACCCCACTGAAGCTTTCTTT. This sequence encodes CASMGQGDPTEAFF.

In its sample, this clone was seen a few times. The rearrangement uses TRBV5-1 and TRBJ1-2, with 8 bases fitting TRBD1. The trim removed 0 bases at V and 5 bases at J, leaving 3 bases unmatched. The CDR3 consists of 14 residues. Germline assignment: CDR1 SGHRS and CDR2 YFSETQ. The CDR3 coding sequence is TGCGCCAGCAGCTTGGGACAGGGGATGTATGGCTACACCTTC. Encoded protein: CASSLGQGMYGYTF.

The chain employs TRBV11-3 and TRBJ2-1; the match to TRBD2 covers 7 bases. CDR3 length equals 16 residues. Germline V lookup: CDR1 SGHNT, CDR2 YENEEA. V dropped 6 bases and J dropped 0; count of bases not matched to a gene: 8. CDR3 coding DNA: TGTGCCAGCAGAAACGTCCTAGCGGTCTCCTACAATGAGCAGTTCTTC. It encodes CASRNVLAVSYNEQFF.

This clone was seen only a few times. The chain uses TRBV20-1 and TRBJ2-2, with D perhaps TRBD2 (5 bases). CDR3 size: 11 residues. Per the germline V gene, CDR1 is DFQATT and CDR2 is SNEGSKA (reference sequence). The V and J ends lost 6 bases and 7 bases respectively, with 9 bases between them. The chain's CDR3 is CSARTDGELFF. The CDR3 DNA reads as TGCAGTGCACGGACTGACGGGGAGCTGTTTTTT.

The sample holds a few counts of this clone. The genes are TRBV19 and TRBJ2-5, with 8 bases matching TRBD1. This CDR3 comprises 16 residues. V shed 4 bases, J shed 1 base, and the junction held 8 bases outside the gene matches. Germline V CDR1 and CDR2: LNHDA, SQIVND (reference sequence). The CDR3 sequence: CASSRQGTIGQETQYF. The CDR3 nucleotides are TGTGCCAGTAGTAGACAGGGGACCATCGGCCAAGAGACCCAGTACTTC. The full variable domain, in which reference TRBV19 and TRBJ2-5 provide the parts outside the CDR3, is DGGITQSPKYLFRKEGQNVTLSCEQNLNHDAMYWYRQDPGQGLRLIYYSQIVNDFQKGDIAEGYSVSREKKESFPLTVTSAQKNPTAFYLCASSRQGTIGQETQYFGPGTRLLVL.

The CDR3 reads CASSASVAFSYEQYF. CDR3 bases: TGTGCCAGCAGTGCGTCAGTGGCATTCTCCTACGAGCAGTACTTC. The chain is built from TRBV2 and TRBJ2-7; D ambiguous. Trimming cost V 4 bases and J 0 bases, with 13 bases left between them. Germline CDR1 reads SNHLY; CDR2 reads FYNNEI. CDR3 length: 15 amino acids.

The chain combines TRBV7-2 with TRBJ2-5, with D hard to call. Deletions cut 5 bases from V and 4 bases from J, with 8 bases between. Looked up from germline, CDR1 is SGHTA and CDR2 is FQGNSA. This CDR3 is built from 12 residues. As DNA, the CDR3 is TGTGCCAGCAGCCAACTGCGAGAGACCCAGTACTTC. Protein: CASSQLRETQYF.

This clone has only a few counts. The rearrangement uses TRBV6-5 and TRBJ1-5; TRBD1 agrees at 9 bases. CDR1 MNHEY and CDR2 SVGAGI come from the germline V gene. V was clipped by 5 bases and J by 10 bases; unmatched bases: 9. This CDR3 is built from 14 residues. The DNA of the CDR3 is TGTGCCAGCAGTCCCGACAGGGGGGTGGGACCCCAGCATTTT. Its translation is CASSPDRGVGPQHF.

This clone was observed a handful of times. The chain is built from TRBV6-6 and TRBJ1-2; a possible D gene is TRBD1 (5 bases). This CDR3 comprises 13 residues. V was shortened by 7 bases and J by 9 bases, with 18 bases between the two germline ends. Germline CDR1 reads MNHNY; CDR2 reads SVGAGI (reference sequence). The CDR3 DNA follows: TGTGCCAGCACCAAAGGAGGGGTTAATAGCTACACCTTC. This codes for CASTKGGVNSYTF.

V is TRBV5-4 and J is TRBJ2-3; 9 positions match TRBD2. The junction had 4 bases not matched to a gene; V was cut back by 3 bases and J by 2 bases. This CDR3 region has 15 residues. Germline-derived CDR1 and CDR2 are SGHNT and YYREEE (reference sequence). The CDR3 loop is CASSSGLANTDTQYF. The CDR3 bases are TGTGCCAGCAGCTCTGGACTAGCGAACACAGATACGCAGTATTTT.

This clone was counted between two and nine times. This chain joins TRBV28 and TRBJ1-6; TRBD1 matches 7 bases. CDR3 length: 16 residues. The J segment lost 7 bases and the V segment lost 5 bases, leaving 11 bases of the junction unmatched. Per germline, CDR1 MDHEN and CDR2 SYDVKM. The CDR3 DNA follows: TGTGCCAGCAGTCTCTCGACAGGGATATCGAATTCACCCCTCCACTTT. Translation: CASSLSTGISNSPLHF.

This clone was observed a few times. V is TRBV6-5 and J is TRBJ1-2; D may be TRBD1 (5 bases). Germline CDR1 is MNHEY and CDR2 is SVGAGI. V lost 7 bases, J lost 3 bases, and 15 bases lay in between. The CDR3 totals 14 residues. The CDR3 sequence is CASTLGGGYYGYTF. The CDR3 bases are TGTGCCAGCACCCTCGGGGGTGGGTACTATGGCTACACCTTC.

This clone is a singleton in its sample. The chain has TRBV7-2 and TRBJ1-2, with D hard to call. Germline V CDR1 and CDR2: SGHTA, FQGNSA. The CDR3 has 13 residues. Trimming pared 6 bases from V and 3 bases from J, leaving 11 bases between. This CDR3 reads CASRGRSHYGYTF. For the CDR3, the DNA is TGTGCCAGCAGAGGCAGGTCGCACTATGGCTACACCTTC.

This clone was recorded a few times. The V and J genes are TRBV4-3 and TRBJ2-5; D is unresolved. V dropped 1 base and J dropped 4 bases, with 13 bases sitting between them. This CDR3 is built from 15 residues. Germline loops: CDR1 LGHNA, CDR2 YSLEER. The CDR3 region is CASSQVASLGETQYF. The DNA of the CDR3 is TGCGCCAGCAGCCAAGTTGCCTCGCTAGGAGAGACCCAGTACTTC.

This clone has only a few counts. V and J are TRBV5-5 and TRBJ2-2; 10 nucleotides line up with TRBD2. Germline V CDR1 and CDR2: SGHKS, YYEKEE (reference sequence). V lost 2 bases and J lost 4; bases outside the gene matches: 14. This CDR3 comprises 19 residues. In DNA, the CDR3 is TGTGCCAGCAGCTTAACGAGTCTAGCGGGGGTCCGGAGCACCGGGGAGCTGTTTTTT. Translating it yields CASSLTSLAGVRSTGELFF. The full variable domain, its missing parts supplied by reference TRBV5-5 and TRBJ2-2, is DAGVTQSPTHLIKTRGQQVTLRCSPISGHKSVSWYQQVLGQGPQFIFQYYEKEERGRGNFPDRFSARQFPNYSSELNVNALLLGDSALYLCASSLTSLAGVRSTGELFFGEGSRLTVL.

This clone has just a few counts. This sequence joins TRBV2 and TRBJ2-2; 9 nucleotides agree with TRBD2. J gave up 2 bases and V 8 bases, and 9 bases lay outside the gene matches. The CDR3 has 16 residues. Looked up from germline, CDR1 is SNHLY and CDR2 is FYNNEI. CDR3 in amino acids: CASHSLTSGNTGELFF. CDR3 coding DNA: TGTGCCAGCCATTCCCTGACTAGCGGTAACACCGGGGAGCTGTTTTTT.

This clone was detected a few times. This chain's CDR3 is CASTRGRGPPLYNEQFF. As DNA, the CDR3 is TGTGCCAGCACCAGGGGGCGGGGGCCACCTCTCTACAATGAGCAGTTCTTC. The chain uses TRBV27 and TRBJ2-1; D possibly corresponds to TRBD1 (8 bases). Deletions cut 7 bases from V and 3 bases from J, with 22 bases between. The germline gives CDR1 MNHEY, CDR2 SMNVEV (reference sequence). The length of the CDR3 is 17 residues.

CDR3 in DNA: TGTGCCAGCAGTTCGGGAGGGGATGGCTACACCTTC. This translates into CASSSGGDGYTF. The chain carries TRBV28 and TRBJ1-2; maybe TRBD1 (5 bases). The CDR3 runs 12 residues. CDR1 and CDR2 (germline): MDHEN, SYDVKM. Trimming removed 4 bases from V and 6 bases from J, with 9 bases in between.

A few counts support this clone. J is TRBJ2-6 and V is TRBV28, with TRBD1 identical over 7 bases. V gave up 4 bases and J gave up 4 bases; unmatched junction bases: 7. The V gene's germline CDR1 is MDHEN and CDR2 SYDVKM. The CDR3 extends over 16 amino acids. DNA for the CDR3: TGTGCCAGCAGTTACAGGGGTTTGGGGGGGGCCAACGTCCTGACTTTC. Protein: CASSYRGLGGANVLTF.

There are a few counts of this clone. The J gene is TRBJ2-7, the V gene TRBV5-1, with 9 bases aligning to TRBD2. V trimming: 0 bases; J trimming: 7 bases; junction bases outside the gene matches: 8. CDR3 size: 15 residues. Per germline, CDR1 SGHRS and CDR2 YFSETQ. The CDR3: CASSLVRGGASEQYF. The CDR3 DNA is TGCGCCAGCAGCTTGGTTCGCGGGGGGGCATCAGAGCAGTACTTC.